One sample yielded the 7 T cell receptor beta chains listed below, sequenced in a study of post-analysis software for immune sequencing data. No cognate antigen is known for these TCRs. Study-level points and caveats: In patients, about 5 TRBV segments were more frequent than in controls, with TRBV5-6, TRBV5-1 and TRBV20-1 among them.

Built from TCR beta cDNA, the libraries had unique molecular identifiers in them. In TCRdb, the PCR reads were re-called with MiXCR into one record per CDR3 protein. The profile covers hundreds of thousands of distinct CDR3 sequences, with less than 40% appearing a single time and over 10% taken by the ten largest. The sequencing input was blood. These TCRs come from a girl aged 10 to 17 with multiple sclerosis.

This clonotype was recorded a few times. V gene TRBV4-1 combines with J gene TRBJ2-7, with 13 bases aligning to TRBD2. V dropped 0 bases and J dropped 8; count of bases not matched to a gene: 7. The CDR3 is 16 amino acids. In germline, CDR1 is MGHRA, CDR2 YSYEKL. CDR3 in amino acids: CASSQEPGLAGSKQYF. The DNA for the CDR3 is TGCGCCAGCAGCCAAGAACCGGGACTAGCGGGGTCTAAGCAGTACTTC.

This clonotype was seen more than once but under ten times. This chain connects TRBV7-6 to TRBJ1-1; no definite D call. Germline V gives CDR1 SGHVS, CDR2 FNYEAQ. This CDR3 spans 12 amino acids. Trimming took off 5 bases at V and 4 bases at J, with 8 bases between the two ends. Written as DNA, the CDR3 is TGTGCCAGCAGCCCCAGTGGCACTGAAGCTTTCTTT. It is translated as CASSPSGTEAFF.

The chain carries TRBV29-1 and TRBJ2-3; TRBD1 aligns across 8 bases. The CDR3 runs 15 residues. Germline V gives CDR1 SQVTM, CDR2 ANQGSEA. V was clipped by 1 base and J by 2 bases; unmatched bases: 5. The CDR3 coding sequence is TGCAGCGTTGAAGGGACAGGGTGGGACACAGATACGCAGTATTTT. Translation gives CSVEGTGWDTDTQYF.

This chain joins TRBV14 and TRBJ2-7; D is undetermined. Trimming removed 8 bases at V and 2 bases at J, with 10 bases between. From germline, CDR1 is SGHDN and CDR2 FVKESK. The CDR3 covers 12 residues. The CDR3, as DNA: TGTGCCAGCGGCGATTACCCCTACGAGCAGTACTTC. Protein product: CASGDYPYEQYF.

The sample holds a few counts of this clonotype. V and J are TRBV7-9 and TRBJ2-5; possibly TRBD1 for D (6 bases). CDR1 is SEHNR and CDR2 is FQNEAQ in the germline V gene (reference sequence). The CDR3 contains 14 residues. V lost 2 bases and J 6 bases, leaving 13 bases between the germline ends. Written as DNA, the CDR3 is TGTGCCAGCAGCTTAACACAGGGACAAAAGACCCAGTACTTC. Translation: CASSLTQGQKTQYF.

About this clonotype itself: A junction boundary mismatches the germline segment, possibly from a read error. This chain uses TRBV29-1 with TRBJ2-1; 8 nucleotides align to TRBD2. Per the germline V gene, CDR1 is SQVTM and CDR2 is ANQGSEA. This CDR3 region has 17 residues. CDR3 protein: CSVQTPFRGGSYNGQFF. DNA for the CDR3: TGCAGCGTGCAAACCCCCTTCCGGGGGGGATCCTACAATGGGCAGTTCTTC.

This clonotype was detected a few times. V is TRBV5-1 and J is TRBJ2-5, with 9 bases fitting TRBD1. Germline CDR1 SGHRS, CDR2 YFSETQ. The length of the CDR3 is 14 residues. V was clipped by 4 bases and J by 6 bases; unmatched bases: 7. This CDR3 reads CASSARDRVKTQYF. CDR3 in DNA: TGCGCCAGCAGCGCCCGGGACAGGGTAAAGACCCAGTACTTC.